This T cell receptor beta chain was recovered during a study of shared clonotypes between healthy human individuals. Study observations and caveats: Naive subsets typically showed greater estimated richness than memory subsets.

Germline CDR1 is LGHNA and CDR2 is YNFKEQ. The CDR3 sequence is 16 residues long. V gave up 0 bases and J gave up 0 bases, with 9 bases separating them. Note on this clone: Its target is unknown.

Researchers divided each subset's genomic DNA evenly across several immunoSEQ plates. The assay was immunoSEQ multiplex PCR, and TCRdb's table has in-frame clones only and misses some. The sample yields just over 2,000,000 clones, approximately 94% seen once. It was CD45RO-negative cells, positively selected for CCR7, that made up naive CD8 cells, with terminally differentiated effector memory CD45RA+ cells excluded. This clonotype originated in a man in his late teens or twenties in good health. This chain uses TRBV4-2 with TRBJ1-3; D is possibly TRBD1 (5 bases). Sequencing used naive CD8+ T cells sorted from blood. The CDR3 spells CASSQDRGFSGNTIYF. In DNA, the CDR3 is TGTGCCAGCAGCCAAGATAGGGGTTTCTCTGGAAACACCATATATTTT.